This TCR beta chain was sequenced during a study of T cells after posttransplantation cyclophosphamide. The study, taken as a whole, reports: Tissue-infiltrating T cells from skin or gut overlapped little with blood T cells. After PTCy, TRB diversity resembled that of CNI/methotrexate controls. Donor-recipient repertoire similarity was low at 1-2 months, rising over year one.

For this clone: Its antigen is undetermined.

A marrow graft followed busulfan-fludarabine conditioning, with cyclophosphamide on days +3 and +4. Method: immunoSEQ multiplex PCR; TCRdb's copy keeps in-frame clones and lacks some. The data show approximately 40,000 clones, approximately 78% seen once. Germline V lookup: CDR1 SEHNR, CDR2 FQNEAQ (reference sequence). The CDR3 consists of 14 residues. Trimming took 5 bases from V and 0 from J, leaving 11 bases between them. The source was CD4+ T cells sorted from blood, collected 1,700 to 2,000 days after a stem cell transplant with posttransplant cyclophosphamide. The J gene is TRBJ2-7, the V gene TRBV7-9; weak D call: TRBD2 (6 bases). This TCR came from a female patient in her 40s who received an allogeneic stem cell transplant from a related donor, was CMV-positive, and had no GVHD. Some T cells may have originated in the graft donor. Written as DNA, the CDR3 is TGTGCCAGCAGCCCTAGCGACACCTCCTACGAGCAGTACTTC. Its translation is CASSPSDTSYEQYF. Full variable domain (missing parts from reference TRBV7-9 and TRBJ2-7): DTGVSQNPRHKITKRGQNVTFRCDPISEHNRLYWYRQTLGQGPEFLTYFQNEAQLEKSRLLSDRFSAERPKGSFSTLEIQRTEQGDSAMYLCASSPSDTSYEQYFGPGTRLTVT.